This T cell receptor beta chain was captured in a study of shared clonotypes between healthy human individuals. The repertoire was sequenced with immunoSEQ multiplex PCR; TCRdb's copy has only in-frame clones and lacks some. Among under 600,000 clones, roughly 95% were seen once, and the ten largest hold about 0.068%. The germline V gene encodes CDR1 SNHLY and CDR2 FYNNEI. Trimming left V 4 bases short and J 9 bases short, with 15 bases between. The CDR3 totals 13 residues. Sequenced material: naive CD4+ T cells sorted from blood. Documented subset: CD45RA+ positively selected. The chain uses TRBV2 and TRBJ2-5, with a possible D match to TRBD2 (6 bases). The source of this sequence is a woman in her thirties in good health. DNA of the CDR3: TGTGCCAGCAGTGGGACTGGGACTCGGGCCCAGTACTTC. This encodes CASSGTGTRAQYF.